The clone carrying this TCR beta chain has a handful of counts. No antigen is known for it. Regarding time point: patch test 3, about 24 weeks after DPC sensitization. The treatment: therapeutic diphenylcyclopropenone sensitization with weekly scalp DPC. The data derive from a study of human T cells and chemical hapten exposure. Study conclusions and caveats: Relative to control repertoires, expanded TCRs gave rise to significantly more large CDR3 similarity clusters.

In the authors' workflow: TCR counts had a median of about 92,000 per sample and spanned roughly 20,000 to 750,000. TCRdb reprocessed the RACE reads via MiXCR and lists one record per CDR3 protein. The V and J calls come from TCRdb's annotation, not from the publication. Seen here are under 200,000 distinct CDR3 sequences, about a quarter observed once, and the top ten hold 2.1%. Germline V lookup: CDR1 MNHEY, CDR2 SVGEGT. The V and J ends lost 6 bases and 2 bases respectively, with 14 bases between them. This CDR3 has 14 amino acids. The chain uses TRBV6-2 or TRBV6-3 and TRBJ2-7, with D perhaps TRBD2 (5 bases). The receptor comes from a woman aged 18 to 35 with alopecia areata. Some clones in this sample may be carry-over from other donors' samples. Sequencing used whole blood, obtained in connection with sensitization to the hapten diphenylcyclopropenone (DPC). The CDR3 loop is CASRPGSGPYEQYF. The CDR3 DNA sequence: TGTGCCAGCAGGCCTGGGAGTGGGCCCTACGAGCAGTACTTC.